The present T cell receptor (beta chain) was sequenced within a study of T cell responses to AZD1222 COVID-19 vaccine. Method: immunoSEQ multiplex PCR; TCRdb's copy keeps in-frame clones and lacks some. This table holds some 16,000 clones, 65% to 80% found once. The CDR3 length is 17 residues. Germline CDR1 and CDR2: MDHEN and SYDVKM. The V segment lost 4 bases and the J segment 1 base; nucleotides outside the gene matches: 7. In regard to this clone: Antigen: not known.

Study results and caveats: Clonal diversity may have been underestimated, and the donors were mostly white British, with more females than males.

This sample comprised peripheral blood, obtained 28 days after the second AZD1222 dose. The origin of this receptor is an adult who received the AZD1222 COVID-19 vaccine. The chain uses TRBV28 and TRBJ2-2; the match to TRBD1 covers 9 bases. This chain's CDR3 is CASSSRDRAGNTGELFF. CDR3 in DNA: TGTGCCAGCAGTTCGAGGGACAGGGCGGGGAACACCGGGGAGCTGTTTTTT.